Listed here is a single T cell receptor (beta chain). This entry belongs to a study of blood T cell repertoires in COVID-19. In the study overall: Acute-phase and convalescent COVID-19 samples originated in the United States, Italy and Spain. T cells, B-cell-depleted T cells, or PBMCs supplied cDNA or gDNA.

Seattle patients were enrolled while actively infected and followed longitudinally. Germline CDR1 and CDR2: GTSNPN and SVGIG (reference sequence). CDR3 size: 13 residues. Trimming took 2 bases from V and 6 from J, leaving 13 bases between them. Methods used by the authors: Amplified reference gene primers provided the basis for estimating nucleated cell counts. The repertoire was sequenced with immunoSEQ multiplex PCR; TCRdb's copy has only in-frame clones and lacks some. The D gene and trimming were derived from the DNA, and the V and J assignments and clone size from that table. The table records about 150,000 clones, 75% to 85% of them present only once.

This rearrangement joins TRBV30 to TRBJ1-1; no firm D call. The receptor comes from a woman in her seventies with COVID-19, enrolled during active disease. Source material: peripheral blood. The CDR3 loop reads CAWSTPRRPEAFF. CDR3 coding DNA: TGTGCCTGGAGTACCCCTCGCAGGCCTGAAGCTTTCTTT.